These 9 T cell receptor beta chains were all obtained from the same sample, sequenced in a study of T cell responses to AZD1222 COVID-19 vaccine. Repertoires were generated with immunoSEQ multiplex PCR, while TCRdb's copy carries only in-frame clones and drops some. The sample holds around 170,000 clones, around 90% seen once. The sequencing used peripheral blood, collected 28 days after the second AZD1222 dose. These TCRs come from an adult who received the AZD1222 COVID-19 vaccine.

V gene TRBV7-9 combines with J gene TRBJ2-1; TRBD2 matches at 11 bases. The J segment lost 6 bases and the V segment lost 6 bases, leaving 7 bases of the junction unmatched. The germline V gene has CDR1 SEHNR and CDR2 FQNEAQ (reference sequence). The CDR3 totals 15 residues. CDR3 amino acids: CASRHTSGSFNEQFF. CDR3 coding DNA: TGTGCCAGCAGGCATACTAGCGGGAGCTTCAATGAGCAGTTCTTC.

DNA for the CDR3: TGTGCCAGCAGCCCCCCGGATTTCACCGGGGAGCTGTTTTTT. It yields the protein CASSPPDFTGELFF. The V gene is TRBV6-2 or TRBV6-3, the J gene TRBJ2-2; D ambiguous. V shed 6 bases and J shed 4 bases, with 12 bases lying between them. In germline, CDR1 is MNHEY, CDR2 SVGEGT. The length of the CDR3 is 14 residues.

The chain couples TRBV6-5 to TRBJ1-2; 8 bases map to TRBD1. V lost 7 bases and J lost 6; bases outside the gene matches: 7. Germline V gene sequence: CDR1 MNHEY, CDR2 SVGAGI. CDR3 length: 13 residues. CDR3 in amino acids: CASKGQAVDGYTF. The DNA for the CDR3 is TGTGCCAGCAAGGGACAGGCAGTGGATGGCTACACCTTC.

The rearrangement uses TRBV5-5 and TRBJ1-6; D unclear. The germline CDR1 and CDR2 sequences are SGHKS and YYEKEE (reference sequence). V lost 4 bases and J lost 4, with 9 bases in between. The CDR3 totals 14 residues. The CDR3 DNA reads as TGTGCCAGCAGCGCCAGGCCATATAATTCACCCCTCCACTTT. Translation: CASSARPYNSPLHF.

The rearrangement uses TRBV27 and TRBJ2-3, with no clear D. Germline V gene sequence: CDR1 MNHEY, CDR2 SMNVEV (reference sequence). Trimming left V 0 bases short and J 2 bases short, with 9 bases between. The CDR3 is 15 amino acids. CDR3 coding DNA: TGTGCCAGCAGTTTATCTGGTCAGTACACAGATACGCAGTATTTT. It is translated as CASSLSGQYTDTQYF.

The chain has TRBV27 and TRBJ2-3; 9 bases map to TRBD2. There are 18 residues in the CDR3. Germline CDR1 and CDR2: MNHEY and SMNVEV (reference sequence). The V segment lost 6 bases and the J segment 2 bases; nucleotides outside the gene matches: 15. This CDR3 is CASSRSLAGLENTDTQYF. CDR3 in DNA: TGTGCCAGCAGCAGATCGCTAGCGGGACTTGAGAACACAGATACGCAGTATTTT.

This clone was detected only once. The chain employs TRBV18 and TRBJ1-1, with D possibly matching TRBD1 (5 bases). The CDR3 is made up of 15 amino acids. Trimming left V 6 bases short and J 3 bases short, with 17 bases between. Germline V gene data show CDR1 as KGHSH and CDR2 as LQKENI. In DNA form, the CDR3 reads TGTGCCAGCTCTGCAACGAGAGGGGCTGACACTGAAGCTTTCTTT. It specifies CASSATRGADTEAFF. Drawing the rest from reference TRBV18 and TRBJ1-1, the complete variable domain is NAGVMQNPRHLVRRRGQEARLRCSPMKGHSHVYWYRQLPEEGLKFMVYLQKENIIDESGMPKERFSAEFPKEGPSILRIQQVVRGDSAAYFCASSATRGADTEAFFGQGTRLTVV.

This chain links TRBV5-1 with TRBJ2-1; the D is unclear. There are 12 residues in the CDR3. Germline V gene data show CDR1 as SGHRS and CDR2 as YFSETQ. Trimming took off 2 bases at V and 5 bases at J, with 5 bases between the two ends. CDR3 in DNA: TGCGCCAGCAGCTTACAGAACAATGAGCAGTTCTTC. Encoded protein: CASSLQNNEQFF.

The chain recombines TRBV4-3 with TRBJ2-1, with 7 bases lining up with TRBD1. Germline-derived CDR1 and CDR2 are LGHNA and YSLEER. Trimming at V came to 1 base and at J to 8 bases, leaving 2 bases not matched to a gene. The CDR3 loop spans 13 amino acids. CDR3 in DNA: TGCGCCAGCAGCCAAGCAGGGGGTCATGAGCAGTTCTTC. Amino acid sequence: CASSQAGGHEQFF.